This T cell receptor (beta chain) was sequenced during a study of cytomegalovirus exposure and HLA in healthy donors. Overall study context: The roughly 130 validation repertoires used the same platform as the roughly 700 first-cohort repertoires (as reported by a later analysis). Findings and limits, study-wide: The study designated around 150 TCR beta chains cytomegalovirus-associated.

The table came from immunoSEQ multiplex PCR; TCRdb's copy has only in-frame clones and leaves some out. Here the sample spans a few hundred thousand clones, 70% to 90% being singletons. Germline lookup yields CDR1 SQVTM and CDR2 ANQGSEA. Trimming at V came to 6 bases and at J to 3 bases, leaving 8 bases not matched to a gene. The CDR3 runs 15 residues. With regard to this clone: Antigen specificity is unknown.

The rearrangement links TRBV29-1 to TRBJ2-2; 9 nucleotides agree with TRBD1. The sample taken for sequencing was PBMCs. The clonotype originates from a woman younger than 30 in good health and CMV-seronegative. Here the CDR3 DNA reads TGCAGCGTCCTTAGGGACAGGGTCGACACCGGGGAGCTGTTTTTT. It encodes CSVLRDRVDTGELFF.